The present TCR beta chain was sequenced within a study of metastatic and nonmetastatic thyroid tumors. About the research overall: Comparative analysis of repertoires was undertaken across blood and tumor or nodule tissue obtained from malignant and benign thyroid patients. Whole-study findings and limits: It was reportedly found that TCR beta diversity was significantly higher in malignant thyroid tumors than in benign nodules, a difference seen in both blood and tumor samples.

This clone was counted many times. Its antigen remains unknown. A much larger clone differs by one base, so this may be a read error. The same CDR3 can be traced to other DNA sequences in this sample. Germline CDR1 is SGHTA and CDR2 is FQGNSA. V lost 2 bases and J lost 1, with 5 bases in between. This CDR3 has 13 amino acids. All patients were treatment-naive before thyroid surgery. In the original processing: Clinicopathological groups supplied CDR3 differences that were used to build a distant-metastasis classifier for papillary thyroid cancer. TCRdb re-called the PCR reads through MiXCR. Here the V and J calls rest on TCRdb's processing, not on the authors' analysis. Altogether over 35,000 clones are present, around a sixth being singletons, with the ten largest covering 9.9%.

Sequenced: tumor tissue. The sequence derives from a female donor with papillary thyroid cancer or a benign thyroid nodule (not recorded which). Some clones in this sample may be carry-over from other donors' samples. The V and J genes are TRBV7-2 and TRBJ1-1; D is unresolved. Here the CDR3 reads CASSLTRNTEAFF. The CDR3 nucleotides are TGTGCCAGCAGCTTAACGCGGAACACTGAAGCTTTCTTT.